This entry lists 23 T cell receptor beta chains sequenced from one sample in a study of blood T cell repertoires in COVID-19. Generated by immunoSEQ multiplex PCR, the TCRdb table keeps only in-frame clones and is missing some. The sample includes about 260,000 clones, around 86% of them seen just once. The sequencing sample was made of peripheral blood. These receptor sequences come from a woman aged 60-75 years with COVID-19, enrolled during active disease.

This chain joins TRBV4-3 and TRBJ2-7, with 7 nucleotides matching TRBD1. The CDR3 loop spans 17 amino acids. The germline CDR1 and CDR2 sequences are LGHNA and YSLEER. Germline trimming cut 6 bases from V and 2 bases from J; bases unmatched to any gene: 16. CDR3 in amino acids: CASSLTLQGIPPYEQYF. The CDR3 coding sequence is TGCGCCAGCAGTCTTACTCTACAGGGGATACCTCCCTACGAGCAGTACTTC.

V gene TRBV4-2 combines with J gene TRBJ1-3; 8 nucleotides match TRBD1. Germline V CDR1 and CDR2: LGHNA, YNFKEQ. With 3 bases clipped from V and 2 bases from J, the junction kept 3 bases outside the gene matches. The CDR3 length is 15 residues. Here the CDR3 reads CASSHEQGAGNTIYF. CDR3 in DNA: TGTGCCAGCAGCCATGAACAGGGGGCTGGAAACACCATATATTTT.

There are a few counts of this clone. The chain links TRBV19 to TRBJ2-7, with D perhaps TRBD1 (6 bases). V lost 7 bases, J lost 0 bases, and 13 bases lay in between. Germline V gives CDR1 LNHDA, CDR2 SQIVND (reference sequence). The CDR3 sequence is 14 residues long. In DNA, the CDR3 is TGTGCCAGTACCCGGACAGTAAGCTCCTACGAGCAGTACTTC. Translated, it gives CASTRTVSSYEQYF.

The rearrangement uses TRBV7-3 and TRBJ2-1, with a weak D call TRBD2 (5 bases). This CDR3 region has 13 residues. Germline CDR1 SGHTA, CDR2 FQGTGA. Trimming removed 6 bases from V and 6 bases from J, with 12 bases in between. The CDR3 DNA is TGTGCCAGCAGTCAAGGGAGAGGCAATGAGCAGTTCTTC. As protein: CASSQGRGNEQFF.

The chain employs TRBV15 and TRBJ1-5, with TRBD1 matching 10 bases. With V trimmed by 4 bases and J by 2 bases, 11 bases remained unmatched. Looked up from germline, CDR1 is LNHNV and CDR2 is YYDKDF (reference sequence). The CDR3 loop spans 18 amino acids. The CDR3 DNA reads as TGTGCCACCAGCAACTACGGACAGGGGGTTATTGGCAATCAGCCCCAGCATTTT. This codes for CATSNYGQGVIGNQPQHF.

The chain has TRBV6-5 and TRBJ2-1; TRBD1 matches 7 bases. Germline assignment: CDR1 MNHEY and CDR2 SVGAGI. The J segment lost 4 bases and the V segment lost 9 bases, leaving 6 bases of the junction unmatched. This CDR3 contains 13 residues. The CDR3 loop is CASKTGPYNEQFF. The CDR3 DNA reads TGTGCCAGTAAGACAGGGCCGTACAATGAGCAGTTCTTC.

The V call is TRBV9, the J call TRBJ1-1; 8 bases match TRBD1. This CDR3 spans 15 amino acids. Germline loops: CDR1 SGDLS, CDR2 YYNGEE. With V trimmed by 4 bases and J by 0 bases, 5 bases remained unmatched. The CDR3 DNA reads TGTGCCAGCAGCCCTAGGACAGGGATGAACACTGAAGCTTTCTTT. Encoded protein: CASSPRTGMNTEAFF.

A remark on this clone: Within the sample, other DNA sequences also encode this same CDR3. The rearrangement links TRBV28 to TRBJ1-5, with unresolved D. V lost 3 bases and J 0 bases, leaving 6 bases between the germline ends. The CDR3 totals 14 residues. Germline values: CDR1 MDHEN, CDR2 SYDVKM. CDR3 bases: TGTGCCAGCAGTTTGGAGTATAGCAATCAGCCCCAGCATTTT. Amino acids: CASSLEYSNQPQHF.

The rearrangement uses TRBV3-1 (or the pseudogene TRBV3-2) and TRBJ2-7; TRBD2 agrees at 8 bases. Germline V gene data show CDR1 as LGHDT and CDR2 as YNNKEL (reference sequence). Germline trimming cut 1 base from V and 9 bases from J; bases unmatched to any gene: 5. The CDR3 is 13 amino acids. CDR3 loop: CASSQGVAGRQYF. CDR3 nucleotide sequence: TGTGCCAGCAGCCAAGGGGTAGCGGGACGGCAGTACTTC.

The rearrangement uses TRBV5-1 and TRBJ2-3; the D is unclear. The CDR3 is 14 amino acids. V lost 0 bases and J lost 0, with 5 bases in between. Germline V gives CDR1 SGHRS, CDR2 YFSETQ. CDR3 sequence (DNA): TGCGCCAGCAGCTTGGAATCGAGCACAGATACGCAGTATTTT. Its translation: CASSLESSTDTQYF.

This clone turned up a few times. CDR3 bases: TGCGCCAGCAGCCCCCGGAGAGGGACAGGGGTTGATGGCTACACCTTC. This encodes CASSPRRGTGVDGYTF. The rearrangement uses TRBV5-1 and TRBJ1-2, with 10 bases aligning to TRBD1. Germline trimming cut 4 bases from V and 6 bases from J; bases unmatched to any gene: 12. Germline V gene sequence: CDR1 SGHRS, CDR2 YFSETQ. The CDR3 loop spans 16 amino acids.

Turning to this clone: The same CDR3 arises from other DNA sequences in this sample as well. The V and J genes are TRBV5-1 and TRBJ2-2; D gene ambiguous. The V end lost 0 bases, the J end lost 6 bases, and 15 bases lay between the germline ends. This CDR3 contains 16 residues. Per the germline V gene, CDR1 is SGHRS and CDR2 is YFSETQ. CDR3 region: CASSLAPRGSAGELFF. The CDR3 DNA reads TGCGCCAGCAGCTTGGCTCCTAGAGGTAGTGCCGGGGAGCTGTTTTTT.

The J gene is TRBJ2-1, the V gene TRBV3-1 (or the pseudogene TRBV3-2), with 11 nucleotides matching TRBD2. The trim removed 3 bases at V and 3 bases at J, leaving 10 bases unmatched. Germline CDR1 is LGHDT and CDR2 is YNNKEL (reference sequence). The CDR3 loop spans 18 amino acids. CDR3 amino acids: CASSQRTSGPSNYNEQFF. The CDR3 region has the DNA TGTGCCAGCAGCCAGCGGACTAGCGGGCCCTCCAACTACAATGAGCAGTTCTTC.

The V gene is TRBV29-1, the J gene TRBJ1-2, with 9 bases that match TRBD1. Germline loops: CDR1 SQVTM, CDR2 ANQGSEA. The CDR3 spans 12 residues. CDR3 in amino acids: CGASGQGYGYTF. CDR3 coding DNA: TGCGGAGCCTCCGGACAGGGGTATGGCTACACCTTC.

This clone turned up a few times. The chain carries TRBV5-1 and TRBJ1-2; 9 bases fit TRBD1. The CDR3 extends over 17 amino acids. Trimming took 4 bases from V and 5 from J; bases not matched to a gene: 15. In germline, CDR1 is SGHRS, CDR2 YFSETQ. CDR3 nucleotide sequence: TGCGCCAGCAGCGGGGCCCAGGGGACAGGGAGGAGGTATGGCTACACCTTC. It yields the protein CASSGAQGTGRRYGYTF.

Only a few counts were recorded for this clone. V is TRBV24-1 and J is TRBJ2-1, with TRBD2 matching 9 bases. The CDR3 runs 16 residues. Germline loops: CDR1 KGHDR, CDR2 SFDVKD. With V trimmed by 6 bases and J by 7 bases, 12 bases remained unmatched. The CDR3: CATSLDAGGPRNEQFF. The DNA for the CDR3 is TGTGCCACCAGTTTGGACGCGGGAGGGCCGAGGAATGAGCAGTTCTTC.

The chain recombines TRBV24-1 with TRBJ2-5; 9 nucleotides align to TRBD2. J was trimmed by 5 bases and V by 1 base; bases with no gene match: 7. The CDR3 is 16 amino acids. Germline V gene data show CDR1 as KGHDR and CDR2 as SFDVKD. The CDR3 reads CATSDFRREGRETQYF. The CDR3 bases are TGTGCCACCAGTGATTTCAGGCGGGAGGGCCGTGAGACCCAGTACTTC.

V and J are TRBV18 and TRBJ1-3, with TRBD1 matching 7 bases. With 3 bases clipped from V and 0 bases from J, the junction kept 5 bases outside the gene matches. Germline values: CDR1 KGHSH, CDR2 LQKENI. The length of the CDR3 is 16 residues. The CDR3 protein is CASSPTGTVSGNTIYF. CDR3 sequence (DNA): TGTGCCAGCTCACCCACCGGGACAGTCTCTGGAAACACCATATATTTT.

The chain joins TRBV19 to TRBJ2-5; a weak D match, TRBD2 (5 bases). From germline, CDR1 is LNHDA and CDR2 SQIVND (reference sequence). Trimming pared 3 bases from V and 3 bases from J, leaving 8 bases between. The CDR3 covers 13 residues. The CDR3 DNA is TGTGCCAGTAGTATTTGGGAGAAAGAGACCCAGTACTTC. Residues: CASSIWEKETQYF.

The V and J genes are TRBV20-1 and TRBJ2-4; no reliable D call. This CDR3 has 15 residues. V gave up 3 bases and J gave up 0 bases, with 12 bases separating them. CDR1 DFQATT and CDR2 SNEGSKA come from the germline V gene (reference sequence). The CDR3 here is CSASRQELAKNIQYF. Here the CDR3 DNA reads TGCAGTGCTAGTAGGCAGGAACTAGCCAAAAACATTCAGTACTTC.

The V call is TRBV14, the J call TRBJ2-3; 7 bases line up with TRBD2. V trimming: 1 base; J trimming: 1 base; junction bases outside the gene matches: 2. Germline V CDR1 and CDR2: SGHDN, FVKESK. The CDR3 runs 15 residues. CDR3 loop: CASSQVGGGTDTQYF. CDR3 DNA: TGTGCCAGCAGCCAAGTTGGGGGGGGCACAGATACGCAGTATTTT. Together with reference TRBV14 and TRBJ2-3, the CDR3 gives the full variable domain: EAGVTQFPSHSVIEKGQTVTLRCDPISGHDNLYWYRRVMGKEIKFLLHFVKESKQDESGMPNNRFLAERTGGTYSTLKVQPAELEDSGVYFCASSQVGGGTDTQYFGPGTRLTVL.

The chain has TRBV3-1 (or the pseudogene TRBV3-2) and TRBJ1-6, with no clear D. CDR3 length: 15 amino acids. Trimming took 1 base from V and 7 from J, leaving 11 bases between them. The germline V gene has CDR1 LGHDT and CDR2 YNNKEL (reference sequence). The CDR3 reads CASSQVPRRNSPLHF. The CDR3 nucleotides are TGTGCCAGCAGCCAAGTCCCGCGGAGGAATTCACCCCTCCACTTT.

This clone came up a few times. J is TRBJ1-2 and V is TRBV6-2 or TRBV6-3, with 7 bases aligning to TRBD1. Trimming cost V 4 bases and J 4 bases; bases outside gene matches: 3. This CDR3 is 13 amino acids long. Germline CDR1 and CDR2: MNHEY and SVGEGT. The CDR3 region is CASSSTGSYGYTF. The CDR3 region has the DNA TGTGCCAGCAGTTCGACAGGGAGCTATGGCTACACCTTC.